The 24 T cell receptor beta chains below were found in one sample sequenced in a study of neurological immune-mediated disorders. One entry per CDR3 protein, called by TCRdb with MiXCR from the 5' RACE reads. Among about 38,000 distinct CDR3 sequences listed, nearly 5% were seen once. The specimen sequenced was CD4+ T cells from blood. Receptor source: a man between 18 and 29 years old in good health.

The table lists this clonotype with many counts. The chain recombines TRBV4-2 with TRBJ2-7, with D tentatively TRBD1 (6 bases). V lost 3 bases, J lost 1 base, and 13 bases lay in between. The V gene's germline CDR1 is LGHNA and CDR2 YNFKEQ. This CDR3 is built from 15 residues. CDR3 DNA: TGTGCCAGCAGCCAGGGCTCAGGGGCGTCCTACGAGCAGTACTTC. It encodes CASSQGSGASYEQYF.

This clonotype was counted ten times or more. The J gene is TRBJ2-1, the V gene TRBV7-9, with 10 bases matching TRBD2. The V segment lost 4 bases and the J segment 8 bases; nucleotides outside the gene matches: 11. CDR3 length: 16 residues. Germline loops: CDR1 SEHNR, CDR2 FQNEAQ (reference sequence). The CDR3 region has the DNA TGTGCCAGCAGCTCGCCCGGAGCGGGGGGGCCACATGAGCAGTTCTTC. This gives the protein CASSSPGAGGPHEQFF. Based on the CDR3 plus reference TRBV7-9 and TRBJ2-1, the full variable domain is DTGVSQNPRHKITKRGQNVTFRCDPISEHNRLYWYRQTLGQGPEFLTYFQNEAQLEKSRLLSDRFSAERPKGSFSTLEIQRTEQGDSAMYLCASSSPGAGGPHEQFFGPGTRLTVL.

This clonotype was counted at least ten times. The V gene is TRBV7-3, the J gene TRBJ2-2; no clear D. Deletions cut 5 bases from V and 0 bases from J, with 10 bases between. CDR3 length: 15 residues. Germline CDR1 reads SGHTA; CDR2 reads FQGTGA. DNA of the CDR3: TGTGCCAGCAGCCCCCCTGGGGCGAACACCGGGGAGCTGTTTTTT. Translation gives CASSPPGANTGELFF. The full variable domain, in which reference TRBV7-3 and TRBJ2-2 provide the parts outside the CDR3, is GAGVSQTPSNKVTEKGKYVELRCDPISGHTALYWYRQSLGQGPEFLIYFQGTGAADDSGLPNDRFFAVRPEGSVSTLKIQRTERGDSAVYLCASSPPGANTGELFFGEGSRLTVL.

Many counts were recorded for this clonotype. The V call is TRBV5-6, the J call TRBJ1-1, with 9 bases matching TRBD1. Germline V gene sequence: CDR1 SGHDT, CDR2 YYEEEE. V was pared by 0 bases and J by 5 bases, with 8 bases of the junction left unmatched. The CDR3 contains 16 residues. As DNA, the CDR3 is TGTGCCAGCAGCTTGGGCGACAGGGGGTTCAGGACTGAAGCTTTCTTT. Translating gives CASSLGDRGFRTEAFF.

This clonotype was detected many times. The J gene is TRBJ2-1, the V gene TRBV5-1, with 13 positions matching TRBD2. The length of the CDR3 is 15 residues. The V segment lost 5 bases and the J segment 3 bases; nucleotides outside the gene matches: 2. Looked up from germline, CDR1 is SGHRS and CDR2 is YFSETQ. The CDR3, as DNA: TGCGCCAGCAGACTAGCGGGGGGGGACTACAATGAGCAGTTCTTC. Its translation is CASRLAGGDYNEQFF.

This clonotype showed up many times. This CDR3 reads CASSPGQGGYTF. The CDR3 DNA sequence: TGCGCCAGCAGCCCAGGACAGGGAGGCTACACCTTC. The rearrangement links TRBV5-1 to TRBJ1-2; 8 bases align to TRBD1. The length of the CDR3 is 12 residues. V shed 4 bases, J shed 8 bases, and the junction held 4 bases outside the gene matches. Germline lookup yields CDR1 SGHRS and CDR2 YFSETQ.

This clonotype was recorded at least ten times. The chain is built from TRBV7-2 and TRBJ2-5; D is ambiguous. Trimming pared 5 bases from V and 4 bases from J, leaving 14 bases between. Germline V lookup: CDR1 SGHTA, CDR2 FQGNSA. There are 14 residues in the CDR3. The DNA of the CDR3 is TGTGCCAGCAGCCCGTCCTACACGGGAGAGACCCAGTACTTC. Protein sequence: CASSPSYTGETQYF.

This clonotype has at least ten counts. CDR3 bases: TGTGCCAGCAGTCCTCAGGGGGCGCGTGGCTACACCTTC. Encoded protein: CASSPQGARGYTF. V and J are TRBV12-3 or TRBV12-4 and TRBJ1-2; TRBD1 agrees at 8 bases. Trimming at V came to 5 bases and at J to 7 bases, leaving 6 bases not matched to a gene. CDR3 length: 13 residues.

There are many counts of this clonotype. CDR3 sequence reads: CASSQDLQNTGELFF. In DNA, the CDR3 is TGCGCCAGCAGCCAAGATCTCCAAAACACCGGGGAGCTGTTTTTT. The gene calls are TRBV4-3 and TRBJ2-2; D gene uncertain. Germline V gives CDR1 LGHNA, CDR2 YSLEER. The V gene lost 0 bases and the J gene lost 2 bases, with 7 bases spanning the gap. This CDR3 region has 15 residues.

This clonotype was observed at least ten times. V is TRBV6-5 and J is TRBJ2-7; TRBD1 agrees at 9 bases. The CDR3 loop spans 16 amino acids. CDR1 is MNHEY, CDR2 SVGAGI, per germline. Losses at the gene ends were 0 bases for V and 0 bases for J; bases not matched to a gene: 3. The CDR3, as DNA: TGTGCCAGCAGTTACTCGAGGGACAGGGACTCCTACGAGCAGTACTTC. Amino acids: CASSYSRDRDSYEQYF.

This clonotype has at least ten counts. This rearrangement joins TRBV5-1 to TRBJ1-2; weak D call: TRBD1 (5 bases). Germline assignment: CDR1 SGHRS and CDR2 YFSETQ. The CDR3 sequence is 17 residues long. The germline V and J ends were trimmed by 6 bases and 4 bases, with 25 bases remaining between them. This CDR3 is CASKKGDFLSSSYGYTF. CDR3 sequence (DNA): TGCGCCAGCAAAAAAGGGGATTTCCTCTCCTCCTCCTATGGCTACACCTTC.

This clonotype was detected many times. This sequence joins TRBV20-1 and TRBJ2-7, with no clear D. The V gene's germline CDR1 is DFQATT and CDR2 SNEGSKA (reference sequence). Deletions cut 6 bases from V and 3 bases from J, with 12 bases between. This CDR3 is built from 12 residues. CDR3 protein: CSAGALLYEQYF. The CDR3 DNA sequence: TGCAGTGCCGGAGCATTACTCTACGAGCAGTACTTC.

This clonotype was recorded at least ten times. This chain links TRBV6-1 with TRBJ2-5; D not certain. This CDR3 has 15 amino acids. Germline V gene data show CDR1 as MNHNS and CDR2 as SASEGT. V was clipped by 8 bases and J by 5 bases, with 21 bases between them. CDR3 residues: CASGVTADPLETQYF. The CDR3 nucleotides are TGTGCCAGCGGAGTCACGGCAGACCCCCTGGAGACCCAGTACTTC.

There are many counts of this clonotype. This sequence joins TRBV6-6 and TRBJ2-2; D gene unclear. The ends were cut back, 7 bases at V and 6 bases at J, with 9 bases in the middle. Germline V lookup: CDR1 MNHNY, CDR2 SVGAGI (reference sequence). This CDR3 spans 12 amino acids. The CDR3 DNA sequence: TGTGCCAGCACCCTCCTCCCCGGGGAGCTGTTTTTT. This gives the protein CASTLLPGELFF.

This clonotype was recorded at least ten times. CDR3: CSVEDRAGGDTQYF. DNA for the CDR3: TGCAGCGTTGAAGATCGGGCGGGGGGGGATACGCAGTATTTT. This chain connects TRBV29-1 to TRBJ2-3; 9 bases match TRBD2. The CDR3 has 14 residues. The germline gives CDR1 SQVTM, CDR2 ANQGSEA. V gave up 0 bases and J gave up 6 bases; unmatched junction bases: 4.

This clonotype has a count of ten or more. The CDR3: CASSLVGNTEAFF. CDR3 nucleotide sequence: TGTGCCAGCAGCTTAGTGGGGAACACTGAAGCTTTCTTT. The rearrangement uses TRBV11-2 and TRBJ1-1; no definite D call. Trimming pared 1 base from V and 1 base from J, leaving 4 bases between. The germline CDR1 and CDR2 sequences are SGHAT and FQNNGV. CDR3 length: 13 amino acids.

This clonotype was counted ten times or more. V gene TRBV5-4 combines with J gene TRBJ2-1, with a weak D call TRBD2 (6 bases). Germline V gene lookup returns CDR1 SGHNT and CDR2 YYREEE (reference sequence). Trimming took off 2 bases at V and 4 bases at J, with 13 bases between the two ends. The CDR3 spans 15 residues. The CDR3 DNA reads as TGTGCCAGCAGCTTAACTAGCCATCTATACAATGAGCAGTTCTTC. This encodes CASSLTSHLYNEQFF.

Many counts were recorded for this clonotype. This chain joins TRBV5-1 and TRBJ1-1; no reliable D call. The ends were cut back, 5 bases at V and 8 bases at J, with 16 bases in the middle. The CDR3 loop spans 13 amino acids. CDR1 and CDR2 from the germline V gene are SGHRS and YFSETQ. CDR3: CASSLTQAREAFF. In nucleotides, the CDR3 is TGCGCCAGCAGTCTCACCCAAGCGAGAGAAGCTTTCTTT. The full variable domain, in which reference TRBV5-1 and TRBJ1-1 provide the parts outside the CDR3, is KAGVTQTPRYLIKTRGQQVTLSCSPISGHRSVSWYQQTPGQGLQFLFEYFSETQRNKGNFPGRFSGRQFSNSRSEMNVSTLELGDSALYLCASSLTQAREAFFGQGTRLTVV.

At least ten counts were recorded for this clonotype. CDR3 DNA: TGCGCCAGCAGCTTGAGCGGGGAAGGGTATCAGCCCCAGCATTTT. The encoded protein is CASSLSGEGYQPQHF. This chain joins TRBV5-1 and TRBJ1-5; D unclear. The CDR3 runs 15 residues. The germline CDR1 and CDR2 sequences are SGHRS and YFSETQ. Trimming took off 1 base at V and 5 bases at J, with 13 bases between the two ends.

Many counts were recorded for this clonotype. This chain joins TRBV30 and TRBJ2-5; TRBD1 matches at 10 bases. With V trimmed by 3 bases and J by 4 bases, 11 bases remained unmatched. The CDR3 covers 16 residues. The V gene's germline CDR1 is GTSNPN and CDR2 SVGIG (reference sequence). CDR3 protein: CAWRTFGTGVGETQYF. CDR3 bases: TGTGCCTGGAGAACCTTCGGGACAGGGGTGGGAGAGACCCAGTACTTC.

This clonotype has a count of ten or more. The J gene is TRBJ1-2, the V gene TRBV5-1; the D is unclear. CDR1 and CDR2 from the germline V gene are SGHRS and YFSETQ. V was pared by 0 bases and J by 6 bases, with 9 bases between. This CDR3 has 13 residues. CDR3 nucleotides: TGCGCCAGCAGCTTGGAGGCCGGTCATGGCTACACCTTC. Protein: CASSLEAGHGYTF.

The table lists this clonotype with many counts. The CDR3 spells CASSLGDTANYGYTF. The CDR3 DNA reads TGCGCCAGCAGCTTGGGCGACACTGCTAACTATGGCTACACCTTC. The genes are TRBV5-1 and TRBJ1-2; no reliable D call. CDR1 is SGHRS, CDR2 YFSETQ, per germline. The CDR3 has 15 amino acids. Trimming took off 0 bases at V and 0 bases at J, with 9 bases between the two ends. The full variable domain, with the rest looked up from reference TRBV5-1 and TRBJ1-2, is KAGVTQTPRYLIKTRGQQVTLSCSPISGHRSVSWYQQTPGQGLQFLFEYFSETQRNKGNFPGRFSGRQFSNSRSEMNVSTLELGDSALYLCASSLGDTANYGYTFGSGTRLTVV.

Ten or more counts support this clonotype. The V gene is TRBV7-2, the J gene TRBJ2-7; D tentatively reads TRBD1 or TRBD2 (6 bases each). Germline assignment: CDR1 SGHTA and CDR2 FQGNSA. Trimming cost V 5 bases and J 4 bases, with 18 bases left between them. The CDR3 sequence is 15 residues long. CDR3 nucleotide sequence: TGTGCCAGCAGCCGGACAGCCTCGGAGGGTTACGAGCAGTACTTC. Protein product: CASSRTASEGYEQYF.

This clonotype was picked up many times. V usage is TRBV7-9 and J usage is TRBJ1-1, with 9 bases identical to TRBD1. J was trimmed by 3 bases and V by 5 bases; bases with no gene match: 7. The CDR3 sequence is 15 residues long. CDR1 is SEHNR and CDR2 is FQNEAQ in the germline V gene (reference sequence). The CDR3 nucleotides read TGTGCCAGCAGCCTGACCGGGACAGGGTACACTGAAGCTTTCTTT. Encoded protein: CASSLTGTGYTEAFF.